These 30 T cell receptor beta chains share one sample of origin, sequenced in a study of blood T cell repertoires in COVID-19 (TCRdb year 2020). Libraries were prepared through the immunoSEQ multiplex PCR assay. TCRdb holds this immuneACCESS table with in-frame rearrangements only. Some clones are missing; in checked studies, unresolved V genes explain under half, and the rest has no known cause. The table for this sample lists 300,000 to 450,000 clones; 88% of them were counted only once. The ten top clones hold less than 1.5% of the sample. Material: PBMCs or T cells enriched from blood (not recorded which). These receptors came from a woman between 18 and 29 years old who had recovered from COVID-19.

The chain uses TRBV6-2 or TRBV6-3 and TRBJ1-3; D is ambiguous. V was trimmed by 3 bases and J by 0 bases, leaving 6 bases between them. Germline assignment: CDR1 MNHEY and CDR2 SVGEGT. The CDR3 consists of 14 residues. CDR3 bases: TGTGCCAGCAGTTATGAGATCTCTGGAAACACCATATATTTT. Its translation is CASSYEISGNTIYF.

About this clone itself: At one end, the junction sequence differs from germline, possibly due to a read error. V is TRBV6-1 and J is TRBJ2-6; 9 bases are shared with TRBD1. CDR3 length: 18 amino acids. Germline loops: CDR1 MNHNS, CDR2 SASEGT. DNA of the CDR3: TGTGCCAGCAGTCAAGCCGGGACAGGGTCTTCTGGGGCCAACGTCCTGACTTTC. Protein product: CASSQAGTGSSGANVLTF.

The chain recombines TRBV29-1 with TRBJ1-3, with 10 bases identical to TRBD1. Germline trimming cut 6 bases from V and 0 bases from J; bases unmatched to any gene: 5. The CDR3 length is 15 residues. Germline lookup yields CDR1 SQVTM and CDR2 ANQGSEA. DNA for the CDR3: TGCAGCGTAAGACAGGGGGCCTCCTCTGGAAACACCATATATTTT. This codes for CSVRQGASSGNTIYF.

The V and J genes are TRBV30 and TRBJ2-3; 11 positions agree with TRBD2. V trimming: 3 bases; J trimming: 5 bases; junction bases outside the gene matches: 7. Germline V gene data show CDR1 as GTSNPN and CDR2 as SVGIG (reference sequence). The CDR3 is 15 amino acids. CDR3 bases: TGTGCCTGGAGCGAGACTAGCGGGGAGATAGATACGCAGTATTTT. Its translation is CAWSETSGEIDTQYF. Together with reference TRBV30 and TRBJ2-3, the CDR3 gives the full variable domain: SQTIHQWPATLVQPVGSPLSLECTVEGTSNPNLYWYRQAAGRGLQLLFYSVGIGQISSEVPQNLSASRPQDRQFILSSKKLLLSDSGFYLCAWSETSGEIDTQYFGPGTRLTVL.

This chain links TRBV7-9 with TRBJ2-5; D not resolved. The CDR3 has 16 amino acids. Trimming pared 4 bases from V and 0 bases from J, leaving 15 bases between. CDR1 and CDR2 from the germline V gene are SEHNR and FQNEAQ (reference sequence). The CDR3 coding sequence is TGTGCCAGCAGCTCCCGACTGACCTCGTACCAAGAGACCCAGTACTTC. As protein: CASSSRLTSYQETQYF.

This clone occurred once. The chain carries TRBV30 and TRBJ1-6; 10 bases match TRBD1. This CDR3 comprises 14 residues. Trimming removed 2 bases from V and 10 bases from J; junction bases left unmatched: 5. Germline V gene data show CDR1 as GTSNPN and CDR2 as SVGIG (reference sequence). The chain's CDR3 is CAWSPGTGASPLHF. The CDR3 region has the DNA TGTGCCTGGAGTCCCGGGACAGGGGCATCACCCCTCCACTTT.

The chain combines TRBV19 with TRBJ1-6; 7 nucleotides agree with TRBD1. Germline lookup yields CDR1 LNHDA and CDR2 SQIVND (reference sequence). This CDR3 is built from 13 residues. V lost 6 bases and J lost 7; bases outside the gene matches: 3. CDR3 sequence: CASRPGGNSPLHF. CDR3 bases: TGTGCCAGTAGGCCAGGGGGGAATTCACCCCTCCACTTT.

The rearrangement links TRBV18 to TRBJ1-2; D ambiguous. Germline values: CDR1 KGHSH, CDR2 LQKENI. CDR3 length: 15 amino acids. The V and J ends lost 3 bases and 1 base respectively, with 12 bases between them. CDR3 coding DNA: TGTGCCAGCTCACCTCCCGGGGTCAGTAACTATGGCTACACCTTC. It encodes CASSPPGVSNYGYTF.

This chain uses TRBV2 with TRBJ1-2, with 8 bases lining up with TRBD1. Germline loops: CDR1 SNHLY, CDR2 FYNNEI. This CDR3 comprises 13 residues. V trimming: 6 bases; J trimming: 8 bases; junction bases outside the gene matches: 8. This CDR3 reads CASRGQGLEGYTF. CDR3 bases: TGTGCCAGCAGAGGACAGGGATTGGAGGGCTACACCTTC. The full variable domain, with the rest looked up from reference TRBV2 and TRBJ1-2, is EPEVTQTPSHQVTQMGQEVILRCVPISNHLYFYWYRQILGQKVEFLVSFYNNEISEKSEIFDDQFSVERPDGSNFTLKIRSTKLEDSAMYFCASRGQGLEGYTFGSGTRLTVV.

This chain joins TRBV30 and TRBJ1-3; no firm D call. The V and J ends lost 2 bases and 7 bases respectively, with 6 bases between them. From germline, CDR1 is GTSNPN and CDR2 SVGIG (reference sequence). This CDR3 region has 11 residues. The CDR3 DNA follows: TGTGCCTGGAGTACCCGGAACACCATATATTTT. It specifies CAWSTRNTIYF. Full variable domain (missing parts from reference TRBV30 and TRBJ1-3): SQTIHQWPATLVQPVGSPLSLECTVEGTSNPNLYWYRQAAGRGLQLLFYSVGIGQISSEVPQNLSASRPQDRQFILSSKKLLLSDSGFYLCAWSTRNTIYFGEGSWLTVV.

The V call is TRBV18, the J call TRBJ1-4; a weak D match, TRBD1 (5 bases). V lost 6 bases and J lost 4, with 9 bases in between. CDR1 is KGHSH and CDR2 is LQKENI in the germline V gene. The length of the CDR3 is 13 residues. CDR3 in amino acids: CASSPDNNEKLFF. The CDR3 nucleotides read TGTGCCAGCTCGCCGGACAATAATGAAAAACTGTTTTTT.

The chain carries TRBV19 and TRBJ2-3; D might be TRBD2 (7 bases). There are 18 residues in the CDR3. Trimming stripped 0 bases from V and 4 bases from J, with 20 bases between. Germline CDR1 is LNHDA and CDR2 is SQIVND (reference sequence). This CDR3 is CASSIDRSGGARADTQYF. The CDR3 DNA follows: TGTGCCAGTAGTATAGACCGGTCTGGGGGGGCCCGCGCAGATACGCAGTATTTT. Combining the CDR3 with reference TRBV19 and TRBJ2-3 gives the whole variable domain DGGITQSPKYLFRKEGQNVTLSCEQNLNHDAMYWYRQDPGQGLRLIYYSQIVNDFQKGDIAEGYSVSREKKESFPLTVTSAQKNPTAFYLCASSIDRSGGARADTQYFGPGTRLTVL.

The chain is built from TRBV9 and TRBJ2-7; 9 positions agree with TRBD1. The CDR3 runs 14 residues. Germline assignment: CDR1 SGDLS and CDR2 YYNGEE. V gave up 8 bases and J gave up 4 bases; unmatched junction bases: 10. The CDR3 spells CARSTGTGQYEQYF. The CDR3, as DNA: TGTGCCAGAAGCACCGGGACAGGGCAATACGAGCAGTACTTC.

The CDR3, as DNA: TGTGCCAGTAGTATCTATGCGGAACTCTACAATGAGCAGTTCTTC. It codes for CASSIYAELYNEQFF. The chain links TRBV19 to TRBJ2-1; D not certain. CDR1 and CDR2 (germline): LNHDA, SQIVND (reference sequence). The CDR3 extends over 15 amino acids. V lost 3 bases and J 3 bases, leaving 12 bases between the germline ends.

V usage is TRBV19 and J usage is TRBJ1-2, with a tentative D call TRBD1 (5 bases). From germline, CDR1 is LNHDA and CDR2 SQIVND (reference sequence). V was cut by 1 base and J by 7 bases, with 13 bases left in between. The CDR3 sequence is 14 residues long. CDR3: CASSIGGGSGGYTF. DNA for the CDR3: TGTGCCAGTAGTATAGGCGGGGGATCCGGTGGCTACACCTTC.

CDR3 loop: CASSWDRADSGNTIYF. CDR3 DNA sequence: TGTGCCAGCAGCTGGGACAGGGCCGACTCTGGAAACACCATATATTTT. The chain recombines TRBV5-5 with TRBJ1-3; 9 bases agree with TRBD1. The CDR3 extends over 16 amino acids. After removal of 3 bases from V and 0 bases from J, the junction contained 4 bases not matched to a gene. Germline CDR1 reads SGHKS; CDR2 reads YYEKEE (reference sequence).

This clone has only a few counts. This rearrangement joins TRBV4-2 to TRBJ1-3; maybe TRBD1 (5 bases). V was trimmed by 1 base and J by 4 bases, leaving 17 bases between them. The CDR3 is 17 amino acids. The germline CDR1 and CDR2 sequences are LGHNA and YNFKEQ. Written as DNA, the CDR3 is TGTGCCAGCAGCCAAGGCGGCCAGGGAACGGTCGGAAACACCATATATTTT. Translating it yields CASSQGGQGTVGNTIYF.

This chain links TRBV2 with TRBJ1-5, with 9 bases lining up with TRBD1. With V trimmed by 6 bases and J by 7 bases, 7 bases remained unmatched. CDR3 length: 14 residues. Germline loops: CDR1 SNHLY, CDR2 FYNNEI. The CDR3 coding sequence is TGTGCCAGCAGCCGGGACAGGGTGAGCCAGCCCCAGCATTTT. Translated, it gives CASSRDRVSQPQHF.

The V call is TRBV9, the J call TRBJ1-1, with D hard to call. The CDR3 extends over 14 amino acids. Germline V CDR1 and CDR2: SGDLS, YYNGEE. Trimming took off 0 bases at V and 5 bases at J, with 11 bases between the two ends. DNA for the CDR3: TGTGCCAGCAGCGTAGGGGTGGAGGGAACTGAAGCTTTCTTT. Amino acid sequence: CASSVGVEGTEAFF.

The chain joins TRBV25-1 to TRBJ1-2; possibly TRBD1 for D (5 bases). CDR3 length: 13 amino acids. V gave up 3 bases and J gave up 4 bases, with 9 bases separating them. CDR1 is MGHDK, CDR2 SYGVNS, per germline. This CDR3 reads CASSDGTSYGYTF. Here the CDR3 DNA reads TGTGCCAGCAGTGACGGGACTAGCTATGGCTACACCTTC.

The chain recombines TRBV12-5 with TRBJ2-3, with 15 bases aligning to TRBD2. With V trimmed by 4 bases and J by 0 bases, 5 bases remained unmatched. Germline loops: CDR1 LGHNT, CDR2 FRNRAP. This CDR3 is 18 amino acids long. Here the CDR3 reads CASGSGLAGGTSTDTQYF. The DNA for the CDR3 is TGTGCTAGTGGTTCGGGACTAGCGGGGGGAACTAGCACAGATACGCAGTATTTT.

This clone has just one count. J is TRBJ2-7 and V is TRBV5-1; a weak D match, TRBD1 (5 bases). Germline V gene data show CDR1 as SGHRS and CDR2 as YFSETQ. The CDR3 contains 16 residues. V lost 0 bases, J lost 3 bases, and 16 bases lay in between. The CDR3 loop reads CASSLGQNLLHYEQYF. CDR3 coding DNA: TGCGCCAGCAGCTTGGGACAGAACTTACTTCACTACGAGCAGTACTTC.

This chain uses TRBV27 with TRBJ1-2; 7 nucleotides match TRBD1. Germline V CDR1 and CDR2: MNHEY, SMNVEV (reference sequence). This CDR3 is 13 amino acids long. Trimming cost V 6 bases and J 4 bases; bases outside gene matches: 5. CDR3 DNA: TGTGCCAGCAGCCCGGGACAGAGCTATGGCTACACCTTC. Translation gives CASSPGQSYGYTF.

The chain has TRBV9 and TRBJ2-1; D call uncertain. The ends were cut back, 0 bases at V and 4 bases at J, with 8 bases in the middle. Germline assignment: CDR1 SGDLS and CDR2 YYNGEE. This CDR3 has 14 amino acids. CDR3 loop: CASSVAGQYNEQFF. CDR3 DNA: TGTGCCAGCAGCGTAGCTGGCCAGTACAATGAGCAGTTCTTC.

The CDR3 region has the DNA TGTGCCAGCAGCCAAGAGGGACAGATCCAAGAGACCCAGTACTTC. This gives the protein CASSQEGQIQETQYF. The rearrangement joins TRBV4-2 to TRBJ2-5; TRBD1 agrees at 7 bases. The V gene end was trimmed by 0 bases and the J gene end by 1 base; junction bases not matched to a gene: 2. CDR1 and CDR2 (germline): LGHNA, YNFKEQ. CDR3 length: 15 amino acids.

V usage is TRBV30 and J usage is TRBJ1-6; D is unresolved. CDR1 is GTSNPN and CDR2 is SVGIG in the germline V gene (reference sequence). V lost 2 bases and J lost 0, with 8 bases in between. The CDR3 totals 15 residues. CDR3 region: CAWSKQSSYNSPLHF. CDR3 in DNA: TGTGCCTGGAGTAAACAGAGCTCCTATAATTCACCCCTCCACTTT.

The rearrangement links TRBV18 to TRBJ1-4; no clear D gene. Germline V CDR1 and CDR2: KGHSH, LQKENI. CDR3 length equals 14 residues. V was cut by 3 bases and J by 4 bases, with 9 bases left in between. The CDR3 spells CASSPPGINEKLFF. The CDR3 DNA is TGTGCCAGCTCACCCCCGGGGATTAATGAAAAACTGTTTTTT. Complete variable domain (other parts from reference TRBV18 and TRBJ1-4): NAGVMQNPRHLVRRRGQEARLRCSPMKGHSHVYWYRQLPEEGLKFMVYLQKENIIDESGMPKERFSAEFPKEGPSILRIQQVVRGDSAAYFCASSPPGINEKLFFGSGTQLSVL.

In this sample, this clone turned up a few times. The gene calls are TRBV9 and TRBJ2-7; D remains unclear. V lost 3 bases to trimming and J lost 2 bases, with 6 bases between them. The germline CDR1 and CDR2 sequences are SGDLS and YYNGEE. There are 12 residues in the CDR3. The CDR3 region has the DNA TGTGCCAGCAGCGGTAGAACCTACGAGCAGTACTTC. This gives the protein CASSGRTYEQYF. Variable domain in full (rest from reference TRBV9 and TRBJ2-7): DSGVTQTPKHLITATGQRVTLRCSPRSGDLSVYWYQQSLDQGLQFLIQYYNGEERAKGNILERFSAQQFPDLHSELNLSSLELGDSALYFCASSGRTYEQYFGPGTRLTVT.

In nucleotides, the CDR3 is TGTGCCAGCACTGTGGGTAGGAGCTCCTATAATTCACCCCTCCACTTT. It specifies CASTVGRSSYNSPLHF. The chain uses TRBV7-9 and TRBJ1-6; D is ambiguous. V was trimmed by 7 bases and J by 0 bases, leaving 13 bases between them. The CDR3 has 16 residues. Germline V gene data show CDR1 as SEHNR and CDR2 as FQNEAQ (reference sequence).

The rearrangement uses TRBV10-3 and TRBJ2-2; 12 bases fit TRBD2. The junction had 9 bases not matched to a gene; V was cut back by 6 bases and J by 4 bases. The CDR3 spans 17 residues. Germline CDR1 and CDR2: ENHRY and SYGVKD. CDR3 loop: CAISGTSGSPGTGELFF. The CDR3 region has the DNA TGTGCCATCAGCGGGACTAGCGGGTCACCGGGCACCGGGGAGCTGTTTTTT.